This TCR beta chain was recovered during a study of blood T cell repertoires in COVID-19. Germline V gene sequence: CDR1 SNHLY, CDR2 FYNNEI. After removal of 7 bases from V and 1 base from J, the junction contained 4 bases not matched to a gene. This CDR3 has 14 residues. Study processing details: Cell counts per sample came from amplifying reference gene primers. TCRdb keeps only in-frame clones here, not all; method: immunoSEQ multiplex PCR. Clonal size and the V and J genes are those of that table, whereas D and trimming came from the DNA. The data contain about 210,000 clones, less than 85% of them singletons. Participants spanned ages roughly 18 to 95 years and resided in about 25 US areas. The study assigned cohorts using participant-reported clinical history. Resolution of symptoms, clearance, or two negative PCRs was present in recovered Cohort 3 donors.

The receptor comes from a man between 40 and 49 years old who had recovered from COVID-19. J is TRBJ2-1 and V is TRBV2, with TRBD2 identical over 7 bases. The sample taken for sequencing was PBMCs or T cells enriched from blood (not recorded which). The CDR3 bases are TGTGCCAGCACCCTAGCGGAGTCCTACAATGAGCAGTTCTTC. Its translation: CASTLAESYNEQFF. Full variable domain (rest looked up from reference TRBV2 and TRBJ2-1): EPEVTQTPSHQVTQMGQEVILRCVPISNHLYFYWYRQILGQKVEFLVSFYNNEISEKSEIFDDQFSVERPDGSNFTLKIRSTKLEDSAMYFCASTLAESYNEQFFGPGTRLTVL.